Following are 21 T cell receptor beta chains from one sample sequenced in a study of T-cell reconstitution after alpha-beta-depleted transplantation in children. As it was prepared, the TCRbeta library received unique molecular identifiers. TCRdb fed the PCR reads into MiXCR, producing one record per CDR3 protein. The sample has a few hundred thousand distinct CDR3 sequences, about a fifth seen once. Sequenced material: PBMCs from the stem cell graft donor, taken from the stem cell graft. Every receptor here comes from a human donor who donated a stem cell graft to a child with acute myeloid leukemia.

The chain combines TRBV18 with TRBJ2-1; D is unresolved. The CDR3 runs to 12 residues. V was cut by 4 bases and J by 7 bases, with 8 bases left in between. Per the germline V gene, CDR1 is KGHSH and CDR2 is LQKENI. DNA of the CDR3: TGTGCCAGCTCACTTGACCGTAATGAGCAGTTCTTC. The encoded protein is CASSLDRNEQFF.

This clonotype was recorded a few times. The chain is built from TRBV20-1 and TRBJ2-2; D is perhaps TRBD2 (7 bases). Looked up from germline, CDR1 is DFQATT and CDR2 is SNEGSKA (reference sequence). V dropped 3 bases and J dropped 7 bases, with 18 bases sitting between them. The CDR3 is made up of 15 amino acids. CDR3 loop: CSASPKREGGGELFF. CDR3 DNA: TGCAGTGCTAGCCCTAAGCGGGAAGGGGGCGGGGAGCTGTTTTTT.

The CDR3: CASTQTSSTDTQYF. The CDR3 DNA is TGTGCCAGCACCCAAACCTCAAGCACAGATACGCAGTATTTT. This chain joins TRBV11-1 and TRBJ2-3, with D unresolved. The CDR3 has 14 residues. Germline V gene data show CDR1 as SGHAT and CDR2 as FQDESV (reference sequence). V shed 7 bases and J shed 0 bases, with 11 bases lying between them.

This clonotype was detected many times. At one end the junction does not follow the germline gene, possibly because of a read error. This chain joins TRBV29-1 and TRBJ2-5; D unresolved. Germline loops: CDR1 SQVTM, CDR2 ANQGSEA. CDR3 length equals 13 residues. The CDR3 DNA sequence: TGCAGCGTCGAAGTCAGCGTTGGAGAGACCCAGTACTTC. Its protein is CSVEVSVGETQYF.

V usage is TRBV7-1 and J usage is TRBJ2-7; D gene uncertain. TRBV7-1 is classed as an ORF, of uncertain function. The CDR3 extends over 12 amino acids. V was cut by 5 bases and J by 6 bases, with 11 bases left in between. The CDR3 reads CASSIPLGEQYF. In nucleotides, the CDR3 is TGTGCCAGCAGCATCCCCTTAGGCGAGCAGTACTTC.

V gene TRBV12-3 or TRBV12-4 combines with J gene TRBJ2-5, with 8 bases identical to TRBD1. Trimming at V came to 3 bases and at J to 5 bases, leaving 2 bases not matched to a gene. The CDR3 runs to 13 residues. The CDR3 sequence: CASSFAGGETQYF. Written as DNA, the CDR3 is TGTGCCAGCAGTTTCGCAGGGGGCGAGACCCAGTACTTC.

The chain couples TRBV6-1 to TRBJ2-7; the match to TRBD1 covers 10 bases. The CDR3 runs 15 residues. Germline values: CDR1 MNHNS, CDR2 SASEGT. The junction had 1 base not matched to a gene; V was cut back by 0 bases and J by 2 bases. Here the CDR3 reads CASSEAGTGAYEQYF. In DNA, the CDR3 is TGTGCCAGCAGTGAAGCGGGGACAGGGGCCTACGAGCAGTACTTC.

The chain couples TRBV29-1 to TRBJ2-1; D might be TRBD1 or TRBD2, each matching 5 bases. CDR3 length: 14 residues. Trimming removed 6 bases at V and 4 bases at J, with 16 bases between. Germline V gene lookup returns CDR1 SQVTM and CDR2 ANQGSEA. The CDR3 nucleotides are TGCAGCGTCCGGAGGCTGGGGGATTACAATGAGCAGTTCTTC. It yields the protein CSVRRLGDYNEQFF.

This clonotype was observed many times. The gene calls are TRBV20-1 and TRBJ2-4; D gene uncertain. This CDR3 has 16 amino acids. Trimming removed 5 bases from V and 1 base from J, with 18 bases in between. The germline gives CDR1 DFQATT, CDR2 SNEGSKA (reference sequence). The CDR3 DNA reads TGCAGTGCTCCCTCACTAAACGGCATTGCCAAAAACATTCAGTACTTC. Translation gives CSAPSLNGIAKNIQYF.

The chain links TRBV25-1 to TRBJ2-2; D may be TRBD2 (5 bases). CDR3 length: 14 amino acids. Germline V gene sequence: CDR1 MGHDK, CDR2 SYGVNS. V was cut by 3 bases and J by 5 bases, with 10 bases left in between. The CDR3 nucleotides are TGTGCCAGCAGTGAGGCCGGCGGGACCGGGGAGCTGTTTTTT. It yields the protein CASSEAGGTGELFF.

The chain recombines TRBV5-6 with TRBJ2-1, with D hard to call. CDR1 and CDR2 (germline): SGHDT, YYEEEE. This CDR3 has 12 amino acids. The V end lost 0 bases, the J end lost 7 bases, and 5 bases lay between the germline ends. CDR3 bases: TGTGCCAGCAGCTTGGCGTGGAATGAGCAGTTCTTC. Its protein is CASSLAWNEQFF.

In this sample, this clonotype turned up a few times. The V call is TRBV7-9, the J call TRBJ2-1; 8 nucleotides match TRBD2. This CDR3 region has 17 residues. V shed 4 bases, J shed 2 bases, and the junction held 10 bases outside the gene matches. Germline V lookup: CDR1 SEHNR, CDR2 FQNEAQ (reference sequence). The CDR3 here is CASSSVLAGRTYNEQFF. CDR3 bases: TGTGCCAGCAGCTCAGTCCTAGCGGGCAGAACCTACAATGAGCAGTTCTTC.

This clonotype was detected a few times. This chain connects TRBV29-1 to TRBJ1-1; 8 bases fit TRBD1. The CDR3 is made up of 13 amino acids. Germline CDR1 SQVTM, CDR2 ANQGSEA. The V segment lost 6 bases and the J segment 1 base; nucleotides outside the gene matches: 4. CDR3 residues: CSVADRGNTEAFF. The CDR3 DNA is TGCAGCGTAGCTGACAGGGGGAACACTGAAGCTTTCTTT.

CDR3 nucleotide sequence: TGTGCCAGCATACAAGACAGGAATTATCAGCCCCAGCATTTT. The encoded protein is CASIQDRNYQPQHF. The chain couples TRBV6-1 to TRBJ1-5; the D gene is possibly TRBD1 (6 bases). The CDR3 spans 14 residues. Between the trimmed V and J ends, which lost 7 bases and 5 bases, there was a span of 15 bases. Germline V CDR1 and CDR2: MNHNS, SASEGT.

The chain employs TRBV10-3 and TRBJ2-6; D is unclear. V shed 6 bases and J shed 3 bases, with 12 bases lying between them. CDR3 size: 15 residues. In germline, CDR1 is ENHRY, CDR2 SYGVKD. The CDR3 DNA reads TGTGCCATCAGCCGAGACATAAGTGGGGCCAACGTCCTGACTTTC. It codes for CAISRDISGANVLTF.

This clonotype has a count of ten or more. The chain recombines TRBV7-2 with TRBJ2-2; D not certain. The V gene lost 5 bases and the J gene lost 0 bases, with 7 bases spanning the gap. Germline V CDR1 and CDR2: SGHTA, FQGNSA. The CDR3 has 14 amino acids. CDR3 loop: CASSRVANTGELFF. The CDR3 nucleotides read TGTGCCAGCAGCAGAGTGGCGAACACCGGGGAGCTGTTTTTT.

The sample holds many counts of this clonotype. The J gene is TRBJ2-1, the V gene TRBV27; D remains unclear. Looked up from germline, CDR1 is MNHEY and CDR2 is SMNVEV (reference sequence). This CDR3 spans 12 amino acids. V shed 1 base and J shed 7 bases, with 5 bases lying between them. DNA for the CDR3: TGTGCCAGCAGTTTATTCGTTAATGAGCAGTTCTTC. Protein product: CASSLFVNEQFF.

The gene calls are TRBV12-3 or TRBV12-4 and TRBJ2-2; D unclear. This CDR3 contains 13 residues. Trimming removed 5 bases from V and 5 bases from J, with 9 bases in between. The CDR3 DNA sequence: TGTGCCAGCAGTACGGCCGGTACCGGGGAGCTGTTTTTT. It yields the protein CASSTAGTGELFF.

V usage is TRBV7-9 and J usage is TRBJ1-1; 7 bases align to TRBD1. J was trimmed by 3 bases and V by 4 bases; bases with no gene match: 8. Per germline, CDR1 SEHNR and CDR2 FQNEAQ (reference sequence). CDR3 length equals 15 residues. CDR3 loop: CASSYGTDYDTEAFF. CDR3 DNA sequence: TGTGCCAGCAGCTATGGGACAGATTACGACACTGAAGCTTTCTTT. The entire variable domain, with the rest obtained from reference TRBV7-9 and TRBJ1-1, is as follows: DTGVSQNPRHKITKRGQNVTFRCDPISEHNRLYWYRQTLGQGPEFLTYFQNEAQLEKSRLLSDRFSAERPKGSFSTLEIQRTEQGDSAMYLCASSYGTDYDTEAFFGQGTRLTVV.

This clonotype was recorded a few times. The V call is TRBV12-3 or TRBV12-4, the J call TRBJ1-5; 7 bases line up with TRBD1. The CDR3 totals 13 residues. V lost 6 bases to trimming and J lost 4 bases; unmatched junction nucleotides: 3. The DNA of the CDR3 is TGTGCCAGCAGGGCGACAGGGAATCAGCCCCAGCATTTT. Its translation is CASRATGNQPQHF.

The V gene is TRBV4-3, the J gene TRBJ1-3; 7 positions match TRBD1. The germline CDR1 and CDR2 sequences are LGHNA and YSLEER. The CDR3 contains 16 residues. The J segment lost 0 bases and the V segment lost 0 bases, leaving 2 bases of the junction unmatched. The CDR3 protein is CASSQDWDSSGNTIYF. In DNA, the CDR3 is TGCGCCAGCAGCCAAGATTGGGACAGCTCTGGAAACACCATATATTTT.